These T cell receptor beta chains were read from a single sample in a study of graft-versus-host responses after intestinal transplantation. For these TCRs, the target antigens are not known. Data came from immunoSEQ multiplex PCR; TCRdb stores just in-frame clones and leaves some out. This table has 150,000 or so clones, over 90% appearing once. Sequencing used unstimulated CD4+ T cells sorted from spleen or lymph node cells, obtained before intestinal transplant. These receptor sequences come from a human donor who received an intestinal transplant. Both conserved end residues are trimmed from each CDR3. The order of the fields is V gene, J gene, CDR3 protein.

v_gene: TRBV19; j_gene: TRBJ2-3; CDR3aa: ASSKRAGSLADTQY
v_gene: TRBV4-1; j_gene: TRBJ1-4; CDR3aa: ASSLNRGHEKLF
v_gene: TRBV6-5; j_gene: TRBJ2-5; CDR3aa: ASSMGEETQY
v_gene: TRBV4-1; j_gene: TRBJ1-2; CDR3aa: ASSQESTNPNYGYT
v_gene: TRBV5-1; j_gene: TRBJ2-7; CDR3aa: ASSPGNLRSYEQY
v_gene: TRBV29-1; j_gene: TRBJ2-7; CDR3aa: SVEEERRTGIYEQY
v_gene: TRBV19; j_gene: TRBJ2-7; CDR3aa: ASTEGGSAEQY
v_gene: TRBV29-1; j_gene: TRBJ2-3; CDR3aa: SGQGLARDTQY
v_gene: TRBV5-1; j_gene: TRBJ2-3; CDR3aa: ASSLERVPPDTQY
v_gene: TRBV19; j_gene: TRBJ1-1; CDR3aa: ASSMVGGKNTEAF
v_gene: TRBV5-4; j_gene: TRBJ2-3; CDR3aa: ASSSPTSGYTDTQY
v_gene: TRBV19; j_gene: TRBJ2-7; CDR3aa: ASSIGGAYEQY